Listed here are 27 T cell receptor beta chains from one sample, sequenced in a study of vaccination and CD4 T cells after COVID-19. For these receptors, no antigen is known. The Oncomine TCR Beta short-read assay was applied to DNA of cultured CD4+ T cells. TCRdb used MiXCR to reprocess the PCR reads, holding one entry per CDR3 protein. The sample consists of around 9,600 distinct CDR3 sequences, 40% to 60% of them appearing once. The treatment is: roughly 11-day PBMC culture with coronavirus spike peptide pools or control peptides (ViraFEST assay). The sequenced sample was CD4+ T cells from blood, cultured in vitro. All receptors derive from a human donor who had recovered from COVID-19.

Notes on this clonotype: The germline gene is not matched at one end of the junction; a read error may be the cause. The V and J genes are TRBV7-7 and TRBJ2-7; 11 bases are shared with TRBD2. The CDR3 runs 13 residues. From germline, CDR1 is SSHAT and CDR2 FNYEAQ (reference sequence). CDR3 sequence (DNA): TGTGCTAGCAGCTCAGGGACTAGCGGCGAGCAGTACTTC. This codes for CASSSGTSGEQYF.

This clonotype has just one count. The CDR3, as DNA: TGTGCCACCAGCAGCCTTAGCGGGGAGGATGAGCAGTTCTTC. The encoded protein is CATSSLSGEDEQFF. V gene TRBV15 combines with J gene TRBJ2-1, with 8 bases that match TRBD2. V was pared by 3 bases and J by 8 bases, with 6 bases of the junction left unmatched. This CDR3 is built from 14 residues. The germline CDR1 and CDR2 sequences are LNHNV and YYDKDF (reference sequence).

The chain combines TRBV20-1 with TRBJ2-1; TRBD2 matches at 8 bases. The germline gives CDR1 DFQATT, CDR2 SNEGSKA (reference sequence). Losses at the gene ends were 0 bases for V and 3 bases for J; bases not matched to a gene: 10. This CDR3 spans 17 amino acids. DNA for the CDR3: TGCAGTGCTAGAGATTCAAAGCGGGGGAGCTTCTACAATGAGCAGTTCTTC. Amino acids: CSARDSKRGSFYNEQFF.

V gene TRBV19 combines with J gene TRBJ2-2, with D possibly TRBD2 on 5 matching bases. In germline, CDR1 is LNHDA, CDR2 SQIVND (reference sequence). Trimming removed 6 bases from V and 4 bases from J, with 12 bases in between. The CDR3 has 14 residues. CDR3 coding DNA: TGTGCCAGTAGCGACTGGGAGCTCACCGGGGAGCTGTTTTTT. It specifies CASSDWELTGELFF.

This chain uses TRBV27 with TRBJ1-2, with D maybe TRBD1 (5 bases). The V gene lost 5 bases and the J gene lost 4 bases, with 17 bases spanning the gap. Germline V gene data show CDR1 as MNHEY and CDR2 as SMNVEV (reference sequence). The CDR3 length is 15 residues. CDR3 amino acids: CASSPDSYGAYGYTF. The DNA for the CDR3 is TGTGCCAGCAGTCCCGACTCGTACGGGGCCTATGGCTACACCTTC.

CDR3 coding DNA: TGTGCCAGCAGCCCTCTTCCGACAGGGACTCGCACAGATACGCAGTATTTT. Residues: CASSPLPTGTRTDTQYF. The rearrangement joins TRBV6-2 or TRBV6-3 to TRBJ2-3, with D perhaps matching TRBD1 (7 bases). This CDR3 has 17 amino acids. Germline assignment: CDR1 MNHEY and CDR2 SVGEGT. V was cut by 6 bases and J by 1 base, with 20 bases left in between.

Judged by abundance, this clonotype is medium-sized. V is TRBV20-1 and J is TRBJ1-1, with 11 bases matching TRBD1. The V segment lost 5 bases and the J segment 4 bases; nucleotides outside the gene matches: 0. In germline, CDR1 is DFQATT, CDR2 SNEGSKA (reference sequence). CDR3 size: 12 residues. The CDR3 coding sequence is TGCAGTGCTGGACAGGGGGCCACTGAAGCTTTCTTT. Residues: CSAGQGATEAFF.

The rearrangement uses TRBV7-6 and TRBJ2-7; a weak D match, TRBD1 (5 bases). From germline, CDR1 is SGHVS and CDR2 FNYEAQ. Trimming removed 1 base at V and 6 bases at J, with 10 bases between. The length of the CDR3 is 13 residues. The CDR3 protein is CASSLGSGFEQYF. As DNA, the CDR3 is TGTGCCAGCAGCTTAGGTTCAGGGTTCGAGCAGTACTTC.

The chain links TRBV9 to TRBJ2-5; tentatively, D is TRBD2 (5 bases). The V and J ends lost 0 bases and 5 bases respectively, with 8 bases between them. CDR3 length: 13 amino acids. The germline gives CDR1 SGDLS, CDR2 YYNGEE. The CDR3 sequence is CASSVGGRETQYF. The CDR3 nucleotides read TGTGCCAGCAGCGTAGGAGGGCGCGAGACCCAGTACTTC.

CDR3 loop: CASSGLSRFSSYEQYF. CDR3 nucleotides: TGTGCCAGCAGTGGGTTAAGCCGTTTTAGCTCCTACGAGCAGTACTTC. The chain has TRBV2 and TRBJ2-7; D gene unclear. Trimming stripped 4 bases from V and 0 bases from J, with 16 bases between. Germline values: CDR1 SNHLY, CDR2 FYNNEI. The CDR3 length is 16 residues.

This sequence joins TRBV20-1 and TRBJ2-4; D might be TRBD1 (6 bases). The germline V and J ends were trimmed by 0 bases and 0 bases, with 9 bases remaining between them. Germline CDR1 reads DFQATT; CDR2 reads SNEGSKA (reference sequence). The length of the CDR3 is 15 residues. The CDR3 reads CSAREMGAAKNIQYF. The DNA for the CDR3 is TGCAGTGCTAGAGAAATGGGGGCAGCCAAAAACATTCAGTACTTC.

V usage is TRBV25-1 and J usage is TRBJ2-1, with a weak D call TRBD1 (6 bases). Trimming stripped 4 bases from V and 3 bases from J, with 16 bases between. CDR1 is MGHDK and CDR2 is SYGVNS in the germline V gene. The CDR3 is 16 residues long. The CDR3: CASSGLTGFGYNEQFF. The CDR3 DNA sequence: TGTGCCAGCAGTGGACTAACAGGGTTCGGCTACAATGAGCAGTTCTTC. The full variable domain, rest sourced from reference TRBV25-1 and TRBJ2-1, is EADIYQTPRYLVIGTGKKITLECSQTMGHDKMYWYQQDPGMELHLIHYSYGVNSTEKGDLSSESTVSRIRTEHFPLTLESARPSHTSQYLCASSGLTGFGYNEQFFGPGTRLTVL.

The V gene is TRBV7-3, the J gene TRBJ2-2, with TRBD2 matching 12 bases. J was trimmed by 4 bases and V by 6 bases; bases with no gene match: 6. Germline CDR1 and CDR2: SGHTA and FQGTGA. The CDR3 totals 16 residues. The CDR3 region is CASRAPSGRGTGELFF. The CDR3 nucleotides are TGTGCCAGCAGGGCCCCTAGCGGGAGGGGCACCGGGGAGCTGTTTTTT. The full variable domain, rest sourced from reference TRBV7-3 and TRBJ2-2, is GAGVSQTPSNKVTEKGKYVELRCDPISGHTALYWYRQSLGQGPEFLIYFQGTGAADDSGLPNDRFFAVRPEGSVSTLKIQRTERGDSAVYLCASRAPSGRGTGELFFGEGSRLTVL.

This clonotype was observed a few times. J is TRBJ1-5 and V is TRBV20-1, with D tentatively TRBD1 (5 bases). The CDR3 consists of 13 residues. Germline V lookup: CDR1 DFQATT, CDR2 SNEGSKA (reference sequence). Trimming stripped 2 bases from V and 1 base from J, with 6 bases between. In DNA, the CDR3 is TGCAGTGCTAGAAGGGACAGCAATCAGCCCCAGCATTTT. This gives the protein CSARRDSNQPQHF.

V gene TRBV28 combines with J gene TRBJ1-5, with 8 bases fitting TRBD1. CDR3 length: 17 amino acids. Per germline, CDR1 MDHEN and CDR2 SYDVKM. After removal of 4 bases from V and 3 bases from J, the junction contained 11 bases not matched to a gene. The CDR3 region has the DNA TGTGCCAGCAGTTCCGGGACAGGCACTAAATTCAATCAGCCCCAGCATTTT. Residues: CASSSGTGTKFNQPQHF.

The chain uses TRBV10-3 and TRBJ2-5, with D possibly matching TRBD1 (6 bases). Germline V gene lookup returns CDR1 ENHRY and CDR2 SYGVKD. The V and J ends lost 4 bases and 5 bases respectively, with 14 bases between them. The CDR3 length is 14 residues. As DNA, the CDR3 is TGTGCCATCAGTGTGAGTCAGGGGCCGGAGACCCAGTACTTC. Translated, it gives CAISVSQGPETQYF.

A few counts support this clonotype. The chain employs TRBV27 and TRBJ2-1; 9 bases agree with TRBD2. The ends lost 6 bases at V and 6 bases at J; junction bases unmatched: 3. CDR1 and CDR2 from the germline V gene are MNHEY and SMNVEV (reference sequence). The CDR3 is made up of 13 amino acids. Written as DNA, the CDR3 is TGTGCCAGCAGGTCTAGCGGGACCAATGAGCAGTTCTTC. Its translation: CASRSSGTNEQFF.

The chain joins TRBV27 to TRBJ2-7; 9 positions match TRBD1. Trimming removed 6 bases from V and 2 bases from J; junction bases left unmatched: 14. Germline V gene sequence: CDR1 MNHEY, CDR2 SMNVEV (reference sequence). The CDR3 runs 17 residues. CDR3 sequence (DNA): TGTGCCAGCAGCGCTTCGAACAGGGGGCGACCGGCCTACGAGCAGTACTTC. Amino acids: CASSASNRGRPAYEQYF.

The V and J genes are TRBV6-5 and TRBJ2-2; perhaps TRBD2 as D (6 bases). The CDR3 has 16 residues. CDR1 MNHEY and CDR2 SVGAGI come from the germline V gene. Trimming took off 4 bases at V and 4 bases at J, with 16 bases between the two ends. The CDR3 sequence is CASSSPGTDLTGELFF. CDR3 in DNA: TGTGCCAGCAGTTCTCCCGGGACTGACCTCACCGGGGAGCTGTTTTTT.

The rearrangement joins TRBV7-2 to TRBJ1-2; D remains ambiguous. Trimming pared 3 bases from V and 1 base from J, leaving 9 bases between. The length of the CDR3 is 14 residues. The germline V gene encodes CDR1 SGHTA and CDR2 FQGNSA. CDR3 loop: CASSLANYNYGYTF. Here the CDR3 DNA reads TGTGCCAGCAGCTTGGCCAACTATAACTATGGCTACACCTTC.

This clonotype was picked up a small number of times. The rearrangement links TRBV20-1 to TRBJ1-4; D may be TRBD1 (6 bases). Germline assignment: CDR1 DFQATT and CDR2 SNEGSKA (reference sequence). The V end lost 1 base, the J end lost 5 bases, and 11 bases lay between the germline ends. This CDR3 is 14 amino acids long. The CDR3 DNA follows: TGCAGTGCTAGAGTTGGGCAGGGGAATGAAAAACTGTTTTTT. As protein: CSARVGQGNEKLFF.

The chain recombines TRBV24-1 with TRBJ2-5, with 10 bases fitting TRBD2. Trimming cost V 4 bases and J 4 bases; bases outside gene matches: 14. The CDR3 totals 18 residues. Germline CDR1 is KGHDR and CDR2 is SFDVKD. In DNA form, the CDR3 reads TGTGCCACCAGTGACTCGAGAGCGGGGGGGCGGGGGGGAGAGACCCAGTACTTC. As protein: CATSDSRAGGRGGETQYF.

This chain links TRBV11-2 with TRBJ2-5; either TRBD1 or TRBD2 may supply D (5 bases each). The CDR3 extends over 12 amino acids. Germline CDR1 is SGHAT and CDR2 is FQNNGV. V lost 0 bases and J lost 7, with 6 bases in between. CDR3 in amino acids: CASSLDGGTQYF. CDR3 bases: TGTGCCAGCAGCTTAGATGGGGGGACCCAGTACTTC.

This clonotype is labeled as medium-sized. V gene TRBV30 combines with J gene TRBJ2-7; D is ambiguous. There are 12 residues in the CDR3. Between the trimmed V and J ends, which lost 1 base and 6 bases, there was a span of 10 bases. The germline V gene encodes CDR1 GTSNPN and CDR2 SVGIG (reference sequence). CDR3 loop: CAWSGNGLEQYF. CDR3 bases: TGTGCCTGGAGTGGAAATGGGCTCGAGCAGTACTTC.

The chain couples TRBV10-3 to TRBJ2-1, with TRBD1 identical over 9 bases. Per the germline V gene, CDR1 is ENHRY and CDR2 is SYGVKD. V was pared by 6 bases and J by 0 bases, with 3 bases of the junction left unmatched. This CDR3 comprises 15 residues. The CDR3 spells CAISQGQGSYNEQFF. The CDR3 coding sequence is TGTGCCATCAGCCAGGGACAGGGCTCCTACAATGAGCAGTTCTTC.

This rearrangement joins TRBV12-3 or TRBV12-4 to TRBJ1-5, with D possibly matching TRBD1 (5 bases). The CDR3 spans 14 residues. With 6 bases removed from V and 1 base from J, the gap between germline ends came to 10 bases. As DNA, the CDR3 is TGTGCCAGCAGCCTAGGGGTGAGCAATCAGCCCCAGCATTTT. It is translated as CASSLGVSNQPQHF.

J is TRBJ2-7 and V is TRBV12-3 or TRBV12-4; TRBD1 matches 9 bases. The CDR3 has 13 residues. The J segment lost 1 base and the V segment lost 6 bases, leaving 1 base of the junction unmatched. CDR3 coding DNA: TGTGCCAGCAGGACAGGGGGTTCCTACGAGCAGTACTTC. Protein product: CASRTGGSYEQYF.